This TCR beta chain was observed in a study of blood T cell repertoires in COVID-19. The CDR3 covers 12 residues. Germline V gene sequence: CDR1 SGHNT, CDR2 YYREEE (reference sequence). Trimming left V 4 bases short and J 4 bases short, with 7 bases between. Participants' own reports of clinical history determined their cohort assignment. The table came from immunoSEQ multiplex PCR; TCRdb's copy has only in-frame clones and leaves some out. The sample contains 100,000 to 150,000 clones, around 84% of which appear only once. The specimen was PBMCs or T cells enriched from blood (not recorded which). This receptor was taken from a man aged 40-50 years with acute COVID-19. The chain carries TRBV5-4 and TRBJ2-3; D gene unclear. The CDR3 nucleotides read TGTGCCAGCAGCCCCTCAGCAGATACGCAGTATTTT. Protein: CASSPSADTQYF.